This T cell receptor (beta chain) was documented in a study of cytomegalovirus exposure and HLA in healthy donors. Across the study: Of the donors genotyped, a few hundred in all, over 80% fell in the Caucasian-associated ancestry cluster. Broader study findings: A later analysis by the authors found several of the most significant clusters apparently linked to common viral pathogens.

13 Jbeta primers and 60 Vbeta primers were used for the PCR. Authors' data handling: Later, an analysis found tens of millions of unique TCR beta chains, and about 10 million of these were shared. The method was immunoSEQ multiplex PCR; TCRdb's version includes in-frame clones alone and lacks a portion of them. The V and J calls and clone size come from that table; D and trimming were worked out from the DNA. The data contain around 150,000 clones, around 75% of them singletons. To note about this clone: No antigen is known for it.

The V gene's germline CDR1 is SGHRS and CDR2 YFSETQ. V was shortened by 1 base and J by 4 bases, with 11 bases between the two germline ends. There are 15 residues in the CDR3. The chain uses TRBV5-1 and TRBJ1-4; D ambiguous. The specimen sequenced was PBMCs. The source is a man aged 40-49 years in good health and CMV-seronegative. The CDR3 nucleotides read TGCGCCAGCAGCTTGACTCCCGGGGATAATGAAAAACTGTTTTTT. Amino acids: CASSLTPGDNEKLFF.